Reported below is one T cell receptor beta chain. Its antigen is unknown. It was RNA transcripts that yielded the amplified TCR beta CDR3 regions. TCR CDR3 regions were first amplified by RT-PCR with HTBI primers. One entry per CDR3 protein, called by TCRdb with MiXCR from the multiplex PCR reads. Here the sample spans around 340,000 distinct CDR3 sequences, roughly 14% being singletons. The sample belongs to a study of T cells in Graves' hyperthyroidism and ophthalmopathy. For the study at large: Peripheral blood was obtained at initial diagnosis, preceding any treatment.

Study-wide results and limits: Most clonotypes expanded in the thyroid (above 0.001) were also present in blood.

PBMCs were obtained from about 9 ml fresh peripheral blood. Germline V gene lookup returns CDR1 SNHLY and CDR2 FYNNEI. Losses at the gene ends were 2 bases for V and 10 bases for J; bases not matched to a gene: 12. This CDR3 is 16 amino acids long. The sequenced sample was blood. The source of this sequence is a woman aged 25 to 39 with Graves' hyperthyroidism. V and J are TRBV2 and TRBJ2-3; TRBD2 matches 10 bases. The CDR3 sequence: CASSEPQSGRAPSQYF. CDR3 DNA sequence: TGTGCCAGCAGTGAACCCCAGAGCGGGAGGGCTCCTTCGCAGTATTTT. Based on the CDR3 plus reference TRBV2 and TRBJ2-3, the full variable domain is EPEVTQTPSHQVTQMGQEVILRCVPISNHLYFYWYRQILGQKVEFLVSFYNNEISEKSEIFDDQFSVERPDGSNFTLKIRSTKLEDSAMYFCASSEPQSGRAPSQYFGPGTRLTVL.